This paragraph reports one T cell receptor (beta chain). V lost 6 bases, J lost 6 bases, and 20 bases lay in between. CDR3 size: 15 residues. Germline values: CDR1 MNHEY, CDR2 SVGAGI. The data were taken from a study of blood T cell repertoires in COVID-19. Whole-study context: In each case, the material was cDNA or gDNA derived from T cells, B-cell-depleted T cells, or PBMCs.

The authors' processing: Counts of nucleated cells, estimated from reference gene primer amplification, were obtained. Method: immunoSEQ multiplex PCR; TCRdb's copy keeps in-frame clones and lacks some. D and trimming come from the DNA, and the V and J calls and clone size come from that table. The sample shows roughly 150,000 clones, 70% to 90% of them seen only once. Those enrolled in Seattle joined during active infection and were followed longitudinally afterward. Material for sequencing was peripheral blood. The V and J genes are TRBV6-5 and TRBJ1-2, with D perhaps TRBD1 (6 bases). The source of this sequence is a woman aged 55-69 years with COVID-19, enrolled during active disease. CDR3 nucleotides: TGTGCCAGCAGAAGCCTACAGGGTGGATTGGATGGCTACACCTTC. As protein: CASRSLQGGLDGYTF.